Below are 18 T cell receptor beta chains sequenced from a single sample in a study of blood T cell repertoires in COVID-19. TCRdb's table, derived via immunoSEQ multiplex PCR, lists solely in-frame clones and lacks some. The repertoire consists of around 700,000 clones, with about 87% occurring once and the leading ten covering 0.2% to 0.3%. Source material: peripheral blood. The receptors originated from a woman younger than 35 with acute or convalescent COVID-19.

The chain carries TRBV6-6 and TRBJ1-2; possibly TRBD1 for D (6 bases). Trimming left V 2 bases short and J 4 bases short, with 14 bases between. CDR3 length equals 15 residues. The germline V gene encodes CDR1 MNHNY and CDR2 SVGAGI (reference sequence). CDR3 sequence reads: CASSYSHGQSYGYTF. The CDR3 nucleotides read TGTGCCAGCAGTTACAGCCATGGACAGTCCTATGGCTACACCTTC.

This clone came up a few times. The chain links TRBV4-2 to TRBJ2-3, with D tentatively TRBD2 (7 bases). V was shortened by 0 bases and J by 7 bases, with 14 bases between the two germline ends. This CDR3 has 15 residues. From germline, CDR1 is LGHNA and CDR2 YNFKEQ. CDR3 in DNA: TGTGCCAGCAGCCAAGATCTTGCGGGGGCCCATACGCAGTATTTT. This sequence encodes CASSQDLAGAHTQYF.

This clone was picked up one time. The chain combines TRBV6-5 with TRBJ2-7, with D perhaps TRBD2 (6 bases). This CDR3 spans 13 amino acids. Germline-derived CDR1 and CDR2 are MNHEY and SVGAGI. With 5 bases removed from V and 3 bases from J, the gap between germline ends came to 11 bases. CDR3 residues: CASSQGLGYEQYF. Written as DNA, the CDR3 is TGTGCCAGCAGTCAGGGACTCGGCTACGAGCAGTACTTC.

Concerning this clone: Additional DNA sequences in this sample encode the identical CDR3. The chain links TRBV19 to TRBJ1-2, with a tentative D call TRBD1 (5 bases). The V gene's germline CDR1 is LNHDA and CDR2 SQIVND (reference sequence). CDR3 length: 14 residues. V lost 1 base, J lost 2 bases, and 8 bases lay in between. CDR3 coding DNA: TGTGCCAGTAGTATAGGAAGGGGCAACTATGGCTACACCTTC. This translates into CASSIGRGNYGYTF.

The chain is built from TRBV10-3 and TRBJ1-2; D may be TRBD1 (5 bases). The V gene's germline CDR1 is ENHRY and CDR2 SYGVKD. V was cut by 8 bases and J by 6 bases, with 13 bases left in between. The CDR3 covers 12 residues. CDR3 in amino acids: CAIGAGTDGYTF. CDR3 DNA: TGTGCCATCGGGGCGGGGACTGATGGCTACACCTTC.

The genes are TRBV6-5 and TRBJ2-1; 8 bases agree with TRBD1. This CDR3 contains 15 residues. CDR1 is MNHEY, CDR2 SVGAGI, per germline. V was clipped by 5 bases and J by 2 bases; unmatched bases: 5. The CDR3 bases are TGTGCCAGCAGTCTCACAGGGGGAACCTACAATGAGCAGTTCTTC. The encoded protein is CASSLTGGTYNEQFF.

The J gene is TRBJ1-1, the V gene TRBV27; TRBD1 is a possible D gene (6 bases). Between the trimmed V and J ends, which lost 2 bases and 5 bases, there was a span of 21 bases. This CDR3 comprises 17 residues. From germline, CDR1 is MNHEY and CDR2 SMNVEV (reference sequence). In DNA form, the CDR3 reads TGTGCCAGCAGTTTAGGGGGCGGGGGCGAGTGGAGAACTGAAGCTTTCTTT. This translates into CASSLGGGGEWRTEAFF.

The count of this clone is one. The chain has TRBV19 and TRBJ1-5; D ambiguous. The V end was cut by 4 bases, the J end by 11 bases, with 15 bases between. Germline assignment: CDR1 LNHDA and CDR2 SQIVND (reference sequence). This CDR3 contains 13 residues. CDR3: CASSKSRWETQHF. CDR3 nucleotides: TGTGCCAGTAGTAAAAGCAGGTGGGAGACCCAGCATTTT.

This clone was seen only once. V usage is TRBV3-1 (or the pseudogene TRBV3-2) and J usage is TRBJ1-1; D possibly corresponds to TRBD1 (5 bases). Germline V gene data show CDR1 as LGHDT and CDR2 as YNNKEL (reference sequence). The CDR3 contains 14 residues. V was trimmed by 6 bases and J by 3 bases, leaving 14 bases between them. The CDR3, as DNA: TGTGCCAGCAGTATTCAGGGTGGGTACACTGAAGCTTTCTTT. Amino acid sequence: CASSIQGGYTEAFF.

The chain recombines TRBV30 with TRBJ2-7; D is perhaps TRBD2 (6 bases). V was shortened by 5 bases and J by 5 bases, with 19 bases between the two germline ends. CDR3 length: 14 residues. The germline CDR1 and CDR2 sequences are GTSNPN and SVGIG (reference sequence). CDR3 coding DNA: TGTGCCTGGGGGGTCGTAACCCGGGGGAACGAGCAGTACTTC. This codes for CAWGVVTRGNEQYF. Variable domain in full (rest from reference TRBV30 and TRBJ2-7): SQTIHQWPATLVQPVGSPLSLECTVEGTSNPNLYWYRQAAGRGLQLLFYSVGIGQISSEVPQNLSASRPQDRQFILSSKKLLLSDSGFYLCAWGVVTRGNEQYFGPGTRLTVT.

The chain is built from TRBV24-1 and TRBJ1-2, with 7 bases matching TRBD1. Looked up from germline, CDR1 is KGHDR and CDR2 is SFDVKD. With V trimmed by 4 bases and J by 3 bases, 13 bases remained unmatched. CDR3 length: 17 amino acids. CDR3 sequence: CATSDPNPTGRDYGYTF. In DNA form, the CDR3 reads TGTGCCACCAGTGACCCAAACCCGACAGGGAGAGACTATGGCTACACCTTC.

CDR3 region: CASSQIPEGTGDQPQHF. In nucleotides, the CDR3 is TGTGCCAGCAGCCAAATCCCTGAAGGAACGGGGGACCAGCCCCAGCATTTT. This chain uses TRBV7-7 with TRBJ1-5, with D perhaps matching TRBD1 (5 bases). The V end was cut by 5 bases, the J end by 7 bases, with 24 bases between. The CDR3 is 17 residues long. Per the germline V gene, CDR1 is SSHAT and CDR2 is FNYEAQ (reference sequence).

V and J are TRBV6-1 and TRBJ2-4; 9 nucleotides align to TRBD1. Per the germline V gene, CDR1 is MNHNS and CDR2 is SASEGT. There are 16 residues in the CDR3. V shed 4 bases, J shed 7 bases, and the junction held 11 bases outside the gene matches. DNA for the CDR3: TGTGCCAGCAGTGGGGAGACAGGGGGTGGAGGGAACATTCAGTACTTC. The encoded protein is CASSGETGGGGNIQYF.

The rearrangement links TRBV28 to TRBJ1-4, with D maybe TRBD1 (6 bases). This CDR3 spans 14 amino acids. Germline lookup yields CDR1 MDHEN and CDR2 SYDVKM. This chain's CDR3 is CARGGPNNNEKLFF. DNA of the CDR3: TGTGCTCGGGGGGGCCCGAATAACAATGAAAAACTGTTTTTT.

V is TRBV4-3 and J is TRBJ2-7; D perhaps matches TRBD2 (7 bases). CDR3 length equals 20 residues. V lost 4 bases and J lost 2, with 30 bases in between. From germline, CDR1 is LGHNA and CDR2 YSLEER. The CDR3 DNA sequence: TGCGCCAGCAGCCCCTCAGCATGGGGGGGCCTAAACGGGAATCCCTACGAGCAGTACTTC. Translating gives CASSPSAWGGLNGNPYEQYF.

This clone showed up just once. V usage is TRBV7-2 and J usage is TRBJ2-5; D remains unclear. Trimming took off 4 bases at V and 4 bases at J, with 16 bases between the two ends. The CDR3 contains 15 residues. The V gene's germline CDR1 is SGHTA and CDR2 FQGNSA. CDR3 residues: CASSSGYGPRETQYF. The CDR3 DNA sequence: TGTGCCAGCAGCTCTGGTTATGGGCCCCGAGAGACCCAGTACTTC.

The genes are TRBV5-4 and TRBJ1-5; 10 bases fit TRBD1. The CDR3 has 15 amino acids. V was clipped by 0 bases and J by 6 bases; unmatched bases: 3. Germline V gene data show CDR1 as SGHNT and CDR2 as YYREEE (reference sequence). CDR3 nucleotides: TGTGCCAGCAGCTTGGGCGGACAGGGGGTTCAGCCCCAGCATTTT. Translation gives CASSLGGQGVQPQHF.

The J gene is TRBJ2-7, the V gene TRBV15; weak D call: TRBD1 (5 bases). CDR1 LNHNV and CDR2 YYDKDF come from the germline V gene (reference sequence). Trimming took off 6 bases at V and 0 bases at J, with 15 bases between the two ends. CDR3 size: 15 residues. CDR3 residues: CATRLDSTISYEQYF. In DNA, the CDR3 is TGTGCCACCAGATTAGACAGTACAATCTCCTACGAGCAGTACTTC.